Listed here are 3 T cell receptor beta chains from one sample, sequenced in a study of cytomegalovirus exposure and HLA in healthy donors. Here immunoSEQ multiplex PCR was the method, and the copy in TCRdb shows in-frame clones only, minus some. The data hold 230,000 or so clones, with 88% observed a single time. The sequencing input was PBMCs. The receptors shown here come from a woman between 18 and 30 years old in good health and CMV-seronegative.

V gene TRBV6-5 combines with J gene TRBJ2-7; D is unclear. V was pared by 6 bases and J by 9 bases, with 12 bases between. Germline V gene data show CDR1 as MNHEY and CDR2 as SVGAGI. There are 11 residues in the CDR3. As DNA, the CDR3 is TGTGCCAGCAGCTCAATGATTAGGCAGTACTTC. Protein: CASSSMIRQYF.

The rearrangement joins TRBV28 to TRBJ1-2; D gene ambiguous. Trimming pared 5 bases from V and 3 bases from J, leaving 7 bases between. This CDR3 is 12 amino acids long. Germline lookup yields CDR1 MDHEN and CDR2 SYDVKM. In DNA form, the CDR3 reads TGTGCCAGCAGTAAAACAGACTATGGCTACACCTTC. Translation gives CASSKTDYGYTF.

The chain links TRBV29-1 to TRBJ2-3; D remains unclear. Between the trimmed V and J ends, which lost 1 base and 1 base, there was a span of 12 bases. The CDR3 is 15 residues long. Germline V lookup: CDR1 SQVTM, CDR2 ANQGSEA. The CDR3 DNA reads TGCAGCGTTGAAGCCCTGGCCCCCCGCACAGATACGCAGTATTTT. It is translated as CSVEALAPRTDTQYF.